A single sample is the source of the 13 T cell receptor beta chains below, sequenced in a study of blood T cell repertoires in COVID-19. Profiling relied on immunoSEQ multiplex PCR, and the TCRdb table lists in-frame clones only, not all of them. The sample records over 200,000 clones, 88% being singletons. The specimen was peripheral blood. These receptors came from a woman in her sixties with acute or convalescent COVID-19.

The chain combines TRBV25-1 with TRBJ1-2, with no clear D. Germline V gene sequence: CDR1 MGHDK, CDR2 SYGVNS. Trimming shortened V by 7 bases and J by 4 bases, and 7 bases separated the two germline ends. The CDR3 loop spans 11 amino acids. CDR3 DNA sequence: TGTGCCAGCACCTACGGCTATGGCTACACCTTC. Protein product: CASTYGYGYTF.

The chain links TRBV11-2 to TRBJ1-6; D unresolved. CDR3 length: 14 amino acids. Looked up from germline, CDR1 is SGHAT and CDR2 is FQNNGV. Trimming shortened V by 5 bases and J by 7 bases, and 12 bases separated the two germline ends. This CDR3 reads CASSQEFPNSPLHF. The CDR3 DNA reads as TGTGCCAGCAGCCAAGAGTTCCCAAATTCACCCCTCCACTTT.

CDR3 residues: CASSGPSGRTFNTGELFF. The CDR3 region has the DNA TGCGCCAGCAGCGGACCTAGCGGGAGGACATTCAACACCGGGGAGCTGTTTTTT. The chain links TRBV4-3 to TRBJ2-2, with TRBD2 matching over 11 bases. The germline V gene has CDR1 LGHNA and CDR2 YSLEER. This CDR3 spans 18 amino acids. Trimming cost V 5 bases and J 2 bases; bases outside gene matches: 10.

This rearrangement joins TRBV6-1 to TRBJ2-5, with a possible D match to TRBD2 (6 bases). From germline, CDR1 is MNHNS and CDR2 SASEGT. This CDR3 contains 15 residues. Between the trimmed V and J ends, which lost 3 bases and 4 bases, there was a span of 15 bases. CDR3 nucleotides: TGTGCCAGCAGTGACCGGGGGTATACGCGAGAGACCCAGTACTTC. Encoded protein: CASSDRGYTRETQYF.

The rearrangement uses TRBV6-6 and TRBJ2-7, with D perhaps matching TRBD2 (6 bases). Per germline, CDR1 MNHNY and CDR2 SVGAGI (reference sequence). The CDR3 is 16 residues long. V was clipped by 0 bases and J by 3 bases, with 15 bases between them. CDR3 nucleotide sequence: TGTGCCAGCAGTTACTCGTCGGCGGGGCTCGGCTACGAGCAGTACTTC. Amino acids: CASSYSSAGLGYEQYF.

V gene TRBV5-4 combines with J gene TRBJ2-3; D perhaps matches TRBD1 (6 bases). The V end was cut by 2 bases, the J end by 2 bases, with 9 bases between. Germline V gives CDR1 SGHNT, CDR2 YYREEE (reference sequence). The CDR3 has 14 residues. CDR3 nucleotide sequence: TGTGCCAGCAGCTTCGGACAGCTCACAGATACGCAGTATTTT. This gives the protein CASSFGQLTDTQYF.

This clone has a single count. One junction end disagrees with the germline gene, perhaps due to a read error. The chain links TRBV2 to TRBJ2-5; D gene uncertain. This CDR3 is built from 12 residues. Germline loops: CDR1 SNHLY, CDR2 FYNNEI. CDR3 sequence: CATSYSQETQYF. CDR3 bases: TGTGCCACCAGTTACAGCCAAGAGACCCAGTACTTC.

This rearrangement joins TRBV6-6 to TRBJ1-3; 7 bases line up with TRBD1. Looked up from germline, CDR1 is MNHNY and CDR2 is SVGAGI (reference sequence). The CDR3 runs 15 residues. J gave up 4 bases and V 4 bases, and 7 bases lay outside the gene matches. Written as DNA, the CDR3 is TGTGCCAGCAGTTTACAGGGGAATTCAGGAAACACCATATATTTT. Its translation is CASSLQGNSGNTIYF.

The genes are TRBV14 and TRBJ1-4; perhaps TRBD1 as D (5 bases). With 4 bases removed from V and 5 bases from J, the gap between germline ends came to 14 bases. In germline, CDR1 is SGHDN, CDR2 FVKESK. There are 15 residues in the CDR3. The chain's CDR3 is CASSPKGVANEKLFF. CDR3 DNA sequence: TGTGCCAGCAGCCCCAAAGGGGTCGCCAATGAAAAACTGTTTTTT.

The chain links TRBV3-1 (or the pseudogene TRBV3-2) to TRBJ2-1; 8 bases agree with TRBD2. With V trimmed by 4 bases and J by 7 bases, 9 bases remained unmatched. Germline V gene data show CDR1 as LGHDT and CDR2 as YNNKEL (reference sequence). The CDR3 extends over 15 amino acids. CDR3 in amino acids: CASSPLRGGRNEQFF. The CDR3 DNA reads as TGTGCCAGCAGCCCATTACGGGGGGGCCGTAATGAGCAGTTCTTC.

The rearrangement joins TRBV19 to TRBJ1-2; a possible D gene is TRBD1 (6 bases). The germline V and J ends were trimmed by 3 bases and 7 bases, with 12 bases remaining between them. This CDR3 is built from 13 residues. Germline V lookup: CDR1 LNHDA, CDR2 SQIVND (reference sequence). The CDR3 DNA sequence: TGTGCCAGTAGTATCGGGCAGGGGCCTGGCTACACCTTC. Residues: CASSIGQGPGYTF.

Only a few counts were recorded for this clone. This rearrangement joins TRBV7-2 to TRBJ2-1; D unclear. CDR1 and CDR2 from the germline V gene are SGHTA and FQGNSA. Trimming cost V 5 bases and J 0 bases, with 11 bases left between them. This CDR3 comprises 15 residues. The chain's CDR3 is CASSPRGNSYNEQFF. As DNA, the CDR3 is TGTGCCAGCAGCCCTCGAGGTAACTCCTACAATGAGCAGTTCTTC.

The chain recombines TRBV6-5 with TRBJ1-1; 8 bases line up with TRBD1. The ends lost 0 bases at V and 1 base at J; junction bases unmatched: 4. The CDR3 is 16 amino acids. CDR1 is MNHEY, CDR2 SVGAGI, per germline. CDR3 coding DNA: TGTGCCAGCAGTTACTCGACGACAGGGGCGAACACTGAAGCTTTCTTT. Translated: CASSYSTTGANTEAFF.